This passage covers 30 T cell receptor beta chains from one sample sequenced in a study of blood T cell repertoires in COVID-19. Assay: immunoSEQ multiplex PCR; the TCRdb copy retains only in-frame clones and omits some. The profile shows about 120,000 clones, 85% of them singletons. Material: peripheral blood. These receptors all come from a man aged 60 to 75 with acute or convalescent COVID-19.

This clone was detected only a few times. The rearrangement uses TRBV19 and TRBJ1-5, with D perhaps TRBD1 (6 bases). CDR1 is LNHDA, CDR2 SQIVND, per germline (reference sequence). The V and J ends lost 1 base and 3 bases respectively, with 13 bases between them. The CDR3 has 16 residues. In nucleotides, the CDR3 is TGTGCCAGTAGTATAGGAGGGGGGGCGGTCAATCAGCCCCAGCATTTT. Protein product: CASSIGGGAVNQPQHF. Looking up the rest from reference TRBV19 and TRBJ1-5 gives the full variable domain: DGGITQSPKYLFRKEGQNVTLSCEQNLNHDAMYWYRQDPGQGLRLIYYSQIVNDFQKGDIAEGYSVSREKKESFPLTVTSAQKNPTAFYLCASSIGGGAVNQPQHFGDGTRLSIL.

CDR3 residues: CATSRGTGPGELFF. The CDR3 DNA follows: TGTGCCACCAGCAGAGGAACAGGCCCCGGGGAGCTGTTTTTT. V gene TRBV15 combines with J gene TRBJ2-2; a possible D gene is TRBD1 (5 bases). V lost 1 base and J lost 6, with 9 bases in between. CDR3 length: 14 residues. The germline CDR1 and CDR2 sequences are LNHNV and YYDKDF (reference sequence).

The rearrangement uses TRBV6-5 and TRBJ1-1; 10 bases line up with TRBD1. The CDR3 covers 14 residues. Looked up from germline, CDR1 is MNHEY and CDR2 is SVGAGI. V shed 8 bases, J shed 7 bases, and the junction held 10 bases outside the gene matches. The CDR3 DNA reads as TGTGCCAGCGCCCTCGGACAGGGGGTGATTGAAGCTTTCTTT. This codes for CASALGQGVIEAFF.

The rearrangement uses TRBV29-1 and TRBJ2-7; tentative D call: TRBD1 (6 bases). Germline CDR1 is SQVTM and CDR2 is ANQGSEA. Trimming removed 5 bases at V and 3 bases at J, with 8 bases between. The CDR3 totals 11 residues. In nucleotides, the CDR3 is TGCAGCGTTTTACAGGGCTACGAGCAGTACTTC. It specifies CSVLQGYEQYF.

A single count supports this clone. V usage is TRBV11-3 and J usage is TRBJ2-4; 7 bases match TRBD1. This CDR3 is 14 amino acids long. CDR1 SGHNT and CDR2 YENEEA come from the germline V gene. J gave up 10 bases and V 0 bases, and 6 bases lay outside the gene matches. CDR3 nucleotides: TGTGCCAGCAGCTTAGACGGGACAGAGGGGATTCAGTACTTC. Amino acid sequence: CASSLDGTEGIQYF.

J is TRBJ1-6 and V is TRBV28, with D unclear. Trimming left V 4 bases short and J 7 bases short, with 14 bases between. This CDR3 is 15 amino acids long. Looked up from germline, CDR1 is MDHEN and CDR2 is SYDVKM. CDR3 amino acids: CASSSPGAGNSPLHF. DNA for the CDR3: TGTGCCAGCAGTTCCCCGGGAGCTGGGAATTCACCCCTCCACTTT.

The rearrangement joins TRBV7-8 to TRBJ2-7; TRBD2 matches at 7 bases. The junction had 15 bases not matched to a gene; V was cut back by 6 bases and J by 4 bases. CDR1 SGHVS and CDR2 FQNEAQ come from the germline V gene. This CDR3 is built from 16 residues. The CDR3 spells CASSPIGTTQNYEQYF. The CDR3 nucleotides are TGTGCCAGCAGTCCAATCGGGACTACTCAAAATTACGAGCAGTACTTC.

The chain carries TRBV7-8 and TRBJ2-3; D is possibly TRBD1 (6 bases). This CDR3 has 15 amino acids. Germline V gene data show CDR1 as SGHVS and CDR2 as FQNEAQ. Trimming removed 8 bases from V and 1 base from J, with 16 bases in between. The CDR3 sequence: CASGTDEGGTDTQYF. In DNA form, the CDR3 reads TGTGCCAGCGGGACCGATGAGGGGGGCACAGATACGCAGTATTTT.

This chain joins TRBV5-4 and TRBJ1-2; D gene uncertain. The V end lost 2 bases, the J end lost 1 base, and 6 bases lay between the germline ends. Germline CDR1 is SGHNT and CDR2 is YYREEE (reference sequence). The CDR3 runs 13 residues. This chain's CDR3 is CASSFEGNYGYTF. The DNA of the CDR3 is TGTGCCAGCAGCTTCGAGGGTAACTATGGCTACACCTTC. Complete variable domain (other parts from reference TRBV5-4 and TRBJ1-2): ETGVTQSPTHLIKTRGQQVTLRCSSQSGHNTVSWYQQALGQGPQFIFQYYREEENGRGNFPPRFSGLQFPNYSSELNVNALELDDSALYLCASSFEGNYGYTFGSGTRLTVV.

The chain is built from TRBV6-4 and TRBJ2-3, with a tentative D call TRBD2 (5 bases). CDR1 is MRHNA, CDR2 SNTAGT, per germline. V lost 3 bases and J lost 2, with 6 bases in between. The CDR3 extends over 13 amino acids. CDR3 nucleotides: TGTGCCAGCAGTGATAGCGACACAGATACGCAGTATTTT. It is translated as CASSDSDTDTQYF.

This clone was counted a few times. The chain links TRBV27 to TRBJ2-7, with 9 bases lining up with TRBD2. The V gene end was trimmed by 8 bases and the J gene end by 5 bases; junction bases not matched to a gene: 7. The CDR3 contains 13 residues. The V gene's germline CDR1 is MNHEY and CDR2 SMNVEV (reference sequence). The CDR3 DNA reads TGTGCCAGCCGTAGCGGGAGAGTCGACGAGCAGTACTTC. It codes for CASRSGRVDEQYF.

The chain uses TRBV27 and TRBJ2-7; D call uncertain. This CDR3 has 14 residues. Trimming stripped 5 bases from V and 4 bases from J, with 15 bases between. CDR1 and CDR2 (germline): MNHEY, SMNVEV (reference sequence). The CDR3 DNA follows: TGTGCCAGCAGTAACCGCCCCACAGCTTACGAGCAGTACTTC. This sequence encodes CASSNRPTAYEQYF.

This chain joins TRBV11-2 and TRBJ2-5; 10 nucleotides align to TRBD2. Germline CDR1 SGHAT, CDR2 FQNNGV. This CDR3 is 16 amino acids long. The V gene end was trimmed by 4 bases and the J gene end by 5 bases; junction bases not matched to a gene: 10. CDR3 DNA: TGTGCCAGCAGCTCCCCCGCAGCGGGAGGGGGGGAGACCCAGTACTTC. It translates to CASSSPAAGGGETQYF.

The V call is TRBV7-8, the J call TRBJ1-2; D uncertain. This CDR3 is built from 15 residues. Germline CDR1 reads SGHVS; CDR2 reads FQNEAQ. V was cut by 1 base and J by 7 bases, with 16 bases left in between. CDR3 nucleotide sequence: TGTGCCAGCAGCTTAGGTCGGTTTCCCGAAGCTGGCTACACCTTC. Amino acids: CASSLGRFPEAGYTF.

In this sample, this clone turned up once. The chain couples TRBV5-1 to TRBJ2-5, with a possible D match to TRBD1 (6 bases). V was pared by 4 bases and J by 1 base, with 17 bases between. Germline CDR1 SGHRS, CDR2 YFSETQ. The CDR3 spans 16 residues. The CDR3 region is CASSRAQGFGQETQYF. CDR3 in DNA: TGCGCCAGCAGCCGCGCACAGGGATTTGGCCAAGAGACCCAGTACTTC.

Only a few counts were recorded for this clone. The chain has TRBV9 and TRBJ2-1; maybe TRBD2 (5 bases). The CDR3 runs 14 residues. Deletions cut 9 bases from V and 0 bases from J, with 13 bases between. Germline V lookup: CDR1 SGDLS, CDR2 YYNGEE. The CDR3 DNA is TGTGCCACTGAGCGGTCGAGCTCCTACAATGAGCAGTTCTTC. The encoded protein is CATERSSSYNEQFF. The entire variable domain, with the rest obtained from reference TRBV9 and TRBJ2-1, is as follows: DSGVTQTPKHLITATGQRVTLRCSPRSGDLSVYWYQQSLDQGLQFLIQYYNGEERAKGNILERFSAQQFPDLHSELNLSSLELGDSALYFCATERSSSYNEQFFGPGTRLTVL.

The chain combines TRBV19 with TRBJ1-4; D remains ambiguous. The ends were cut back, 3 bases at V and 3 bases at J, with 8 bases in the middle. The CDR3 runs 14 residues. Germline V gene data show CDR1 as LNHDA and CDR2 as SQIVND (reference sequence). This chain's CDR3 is CASSIGGANEKLFF. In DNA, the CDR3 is TGTGCCAGTAGTATCGGAGGCGCTAATGAAAAACTGTTTTTT.

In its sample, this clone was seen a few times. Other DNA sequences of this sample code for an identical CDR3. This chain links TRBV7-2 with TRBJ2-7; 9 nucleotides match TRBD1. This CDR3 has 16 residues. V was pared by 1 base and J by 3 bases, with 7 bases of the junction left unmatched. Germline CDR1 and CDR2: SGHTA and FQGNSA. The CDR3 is CASSLEATGGSYEQYF. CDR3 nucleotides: TGTGCCAGCAGCTTAGAGGCGACAGGGGGGAGCTACGAGCAGTACTTC.

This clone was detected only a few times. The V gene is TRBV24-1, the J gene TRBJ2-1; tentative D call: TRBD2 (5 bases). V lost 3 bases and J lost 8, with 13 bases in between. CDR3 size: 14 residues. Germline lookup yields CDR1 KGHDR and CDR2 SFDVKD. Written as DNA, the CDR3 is TGTGCCACCAGTGATCAAGGACTGCCCCATGAGCAGTTCTTC. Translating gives CATSDQGLPHEQFF.

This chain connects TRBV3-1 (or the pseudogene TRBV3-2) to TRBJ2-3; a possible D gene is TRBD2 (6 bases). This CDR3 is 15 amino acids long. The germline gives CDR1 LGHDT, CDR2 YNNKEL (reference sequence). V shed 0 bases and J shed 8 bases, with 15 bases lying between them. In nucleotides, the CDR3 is TGTGCCAGCAGCCAAGATACCAGCGGAGCGGGTACGCAGTATTTT. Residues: CASSQDTSGAGTQYF.

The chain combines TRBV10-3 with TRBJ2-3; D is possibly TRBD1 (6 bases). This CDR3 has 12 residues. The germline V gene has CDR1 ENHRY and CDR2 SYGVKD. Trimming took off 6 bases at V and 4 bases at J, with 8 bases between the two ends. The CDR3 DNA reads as TGTGCCATCAGACAGGGATCAGATACGCAGTATTTT. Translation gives CAIRQGSDTQYF.

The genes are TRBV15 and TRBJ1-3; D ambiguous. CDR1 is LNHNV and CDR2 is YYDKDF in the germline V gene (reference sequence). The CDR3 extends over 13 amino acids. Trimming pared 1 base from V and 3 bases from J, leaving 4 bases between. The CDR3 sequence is CATSRAGGNTIYF. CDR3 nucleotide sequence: TGTGCCACCAGCAGAGCAGGTGGAAACACCATATATTTT.

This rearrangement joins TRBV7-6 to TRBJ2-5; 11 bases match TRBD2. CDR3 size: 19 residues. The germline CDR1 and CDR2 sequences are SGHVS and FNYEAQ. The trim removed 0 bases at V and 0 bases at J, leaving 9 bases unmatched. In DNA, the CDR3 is TGTGCCAGCAGCTTAGCGAAGTCTAGCGGGAGGCTGGACCAAGAGACCCAGTACTTC. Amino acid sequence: CASSLAKSSGRLDQETQYF.

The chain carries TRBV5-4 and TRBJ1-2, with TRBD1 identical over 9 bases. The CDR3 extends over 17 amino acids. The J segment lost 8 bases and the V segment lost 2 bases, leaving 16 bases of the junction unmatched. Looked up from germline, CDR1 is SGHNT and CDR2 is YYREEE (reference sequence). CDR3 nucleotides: TGTGCCAGCAGCTTCAGTCTTAATTCCGGGACAGGGTTCGGCTACACCTTC. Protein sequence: CASSFSLNSGTGFGYTF.

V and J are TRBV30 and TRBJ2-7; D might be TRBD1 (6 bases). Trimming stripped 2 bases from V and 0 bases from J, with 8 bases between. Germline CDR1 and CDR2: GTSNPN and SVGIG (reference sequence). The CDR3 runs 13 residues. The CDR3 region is CAWSRQVSYEQYF. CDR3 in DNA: TGTGCCTGGAGTCGACAGGTCTCCTACGAGCAGTACTTC.

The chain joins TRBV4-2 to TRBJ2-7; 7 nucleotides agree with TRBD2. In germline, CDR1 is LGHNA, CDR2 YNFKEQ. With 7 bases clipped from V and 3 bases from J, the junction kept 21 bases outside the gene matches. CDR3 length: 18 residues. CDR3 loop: CASTRLGIGRERVYEQYF. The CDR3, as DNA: TGTGCCAGCACCCGATTGGGGATAGGGCGGGAGAGGGTCTACGAGCAGTACTTC.

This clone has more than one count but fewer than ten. CDR3 in DNA: TGTGCCAGCAGTTTCGATCCGGGACAGGCGAATAATTCACCCCTCCACTTT. Amino acids: CASSFDPGQANNSPLHF. The V gene is TRBV5-5, the J gene TRBJ1-6; TRBD1 aligns across 8 bases. V lost 5 bases to trimming and J lost 5 bases; unmatched junction nucleotides: 12. Germline-derived CDR1 and CDR2 are SGHKS and YYEKEE (reference sequence). The CDR3 is 17 residues long.

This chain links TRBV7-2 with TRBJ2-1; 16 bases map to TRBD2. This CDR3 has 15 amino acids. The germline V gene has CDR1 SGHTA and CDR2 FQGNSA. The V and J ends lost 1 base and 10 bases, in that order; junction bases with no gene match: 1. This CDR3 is CASSLEGLAGGEQFF. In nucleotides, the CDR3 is TGTGCCAGCAGCTTAGAGGGACTAGCGGGAGGGGAGCAGTTCTTC.

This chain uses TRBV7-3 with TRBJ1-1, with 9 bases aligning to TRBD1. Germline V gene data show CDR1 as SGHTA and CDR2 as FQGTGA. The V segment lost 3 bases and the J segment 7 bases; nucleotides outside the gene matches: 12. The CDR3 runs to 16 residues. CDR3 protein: CASSFFTGGVASEAFF. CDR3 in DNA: TGTGCCAGCAGCTTCTTCACAGGGGGCGTCGCTAGTGAAGCTTTCTTT.

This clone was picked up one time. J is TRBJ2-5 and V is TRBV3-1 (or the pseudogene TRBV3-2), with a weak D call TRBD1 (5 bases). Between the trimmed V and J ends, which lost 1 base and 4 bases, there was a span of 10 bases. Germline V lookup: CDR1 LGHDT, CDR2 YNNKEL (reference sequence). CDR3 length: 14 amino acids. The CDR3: CASSQGTGSETQYF. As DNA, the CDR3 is TGTGCCAGCAGCCAAGGAACAGGTTCAGAGACCCAGTACTTC.